Sequencing of this T cell receptor (beta chain) was carried out in a study of identical twins. A few counts support this clonotype. Its antigen is undetermined. MiXCR, applied by TCRdb to the 5' RACE reads, yields one record per CDR3 protein. The table has some 900,000 distinct CDR3 sequences, about 12% seen once. General study results and limits: The abundant beta clonotypes from cord blood had fewer insertions, and memory repertoires had none of this.

The V gene's germline CDR1 is SEHNR and CDR2 FQNEAQ (reference sequence). Between the trimmed V and J ends, which lost 2 bases and 7 bases, there was a span of 21 bases. The CDR3 contains 17 residues. The sample was also reused in another study, on yellow fever vaccine responses in identical twins.

Material: PBMCs. This sequence was found in a woman between 18 and 30 years old in good health. The genes are TRBV7-9 and TRBJ2-1; D not resolved. The CDR3 loop reads CASSLISGQSTINEQFF. The CDR3 DNA reads as TGTGCCAGCAGCTTAATCTCCGGCCAGAGCACTATTAATGAGCAGTTCTTC.